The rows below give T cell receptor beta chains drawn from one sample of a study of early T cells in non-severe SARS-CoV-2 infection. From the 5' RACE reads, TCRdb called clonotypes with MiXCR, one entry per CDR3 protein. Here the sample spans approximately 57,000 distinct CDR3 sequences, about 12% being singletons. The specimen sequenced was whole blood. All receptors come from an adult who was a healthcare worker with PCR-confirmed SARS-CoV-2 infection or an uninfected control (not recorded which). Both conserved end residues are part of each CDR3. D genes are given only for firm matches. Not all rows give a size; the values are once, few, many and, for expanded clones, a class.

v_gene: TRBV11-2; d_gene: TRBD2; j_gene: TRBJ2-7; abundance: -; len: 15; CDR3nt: TGTGCCAGCAGCTCCGGGACTAGATCCCCCTACGAGCAGTACTTC; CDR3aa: CASSSGTRSPYEQYF
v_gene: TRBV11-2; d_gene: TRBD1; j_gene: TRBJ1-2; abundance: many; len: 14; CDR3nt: TGTGCCAGCAGCCCACCCCAGGGGGTCTATGGCTACACCTTC; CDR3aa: CASSPPQGVYGYTF
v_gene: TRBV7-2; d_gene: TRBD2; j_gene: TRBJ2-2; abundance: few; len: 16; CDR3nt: TGTGCCAGCAGCCCCCGGACTAGCGGGGCCGCCGGGGAGCTGTTTTTT; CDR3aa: CASSPRTSGAAGELFF
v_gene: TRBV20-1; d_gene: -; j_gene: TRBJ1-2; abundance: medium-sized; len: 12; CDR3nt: TGCAGTGCTAGTGCGGGGGGGACTGGCTACACCTTC; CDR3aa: CSASAGGTGYTF
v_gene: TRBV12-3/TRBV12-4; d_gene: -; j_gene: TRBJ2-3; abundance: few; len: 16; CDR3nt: TGTGCCAGCTCCGTGGGGGCAGGGTTAGGCACAGATACGCAGTATTTT; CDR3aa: CASSVGAGLGTDTQYF
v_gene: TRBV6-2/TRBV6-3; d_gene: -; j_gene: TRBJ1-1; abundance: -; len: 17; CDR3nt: TGTGCCAGCAGTTACTCGACCGGGACTGGGGTGAACACTGAAGCTTTCTTT; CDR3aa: CASSYSTGTGVNTEAFF
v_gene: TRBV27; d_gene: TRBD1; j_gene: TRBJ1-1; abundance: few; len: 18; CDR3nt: TGTGCCAGCAGTTTATCGATTTCAGGGGGGCGAGTGAACACTGAAGCTTTCTTT; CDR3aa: CASSLSISGGRVNTEAFF
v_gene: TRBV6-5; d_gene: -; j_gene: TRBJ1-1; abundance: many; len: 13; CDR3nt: TGTGCCAGCAGTTACCGGAGGAACACTGAAGCTTTCTTT; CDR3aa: CASSYRRNTEAFF
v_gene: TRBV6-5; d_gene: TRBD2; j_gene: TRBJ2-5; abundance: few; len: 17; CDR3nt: TGTGCCAGCAGTTACGGGGGGACTAGCAAGAATCAAGAGACCCAGTACTTC; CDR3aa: CASSYGGTSKNQETQYF
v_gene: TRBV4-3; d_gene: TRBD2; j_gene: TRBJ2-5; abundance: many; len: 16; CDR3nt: TGCGCCAGCAGCCAAGATCGGGCTAGCGGCCAAGAGACCCAGTACTTC; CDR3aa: CASSQDRASGQETQYF
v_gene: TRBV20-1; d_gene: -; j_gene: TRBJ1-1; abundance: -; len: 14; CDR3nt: TGCAGTGCTAGAGGTGGACATTACAACACTGAAGCTTTCTTT; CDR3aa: CSARGGHYNTEAFF
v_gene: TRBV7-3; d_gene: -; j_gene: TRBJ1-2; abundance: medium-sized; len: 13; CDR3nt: TGTGCCAGCAGCCTCAGGGACAACTATGGCTACACCTTC; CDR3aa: CASSLRDNYGYTF
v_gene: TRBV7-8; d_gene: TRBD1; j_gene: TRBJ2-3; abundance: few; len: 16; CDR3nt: TGTGCCAGCAGCACCCAGGGGGCGAGGGGCACAGATACGCAGTATTTT; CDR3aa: CASSTQGARGTDTQYF
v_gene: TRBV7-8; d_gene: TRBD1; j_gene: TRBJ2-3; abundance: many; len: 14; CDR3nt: TGTGCCAGCCGCGACAGGGGAGGCACAGATACGCAGTATTTT; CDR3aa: CASRDRGGTDTQYF
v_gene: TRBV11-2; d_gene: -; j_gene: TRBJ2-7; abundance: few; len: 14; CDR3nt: TGTGCCAGCAGCTTTACAGGGCGAGGTAGCGAGCAGTACTTC; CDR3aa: CASSFTGRGSEQYF
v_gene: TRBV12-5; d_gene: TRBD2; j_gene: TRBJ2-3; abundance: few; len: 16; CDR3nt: TGTGCTAGTGGTTTGAGACCGGGACTAGCATCTGATACGCAGTATTTT; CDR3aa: CASGLRPGLASDTQYF
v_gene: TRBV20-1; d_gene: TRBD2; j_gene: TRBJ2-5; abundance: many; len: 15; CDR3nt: TGCAGTGCTTCTCCAGCGGGGGGCAGGGTAGAGACCCAGTACTTC; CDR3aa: CSASPAGGRVETQYF
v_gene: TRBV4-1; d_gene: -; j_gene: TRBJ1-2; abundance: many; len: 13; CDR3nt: TGCGCCAGCAGCCAAGATGGAGAATATGGCTACACCTTC; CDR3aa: CASSQDGEYGYTF
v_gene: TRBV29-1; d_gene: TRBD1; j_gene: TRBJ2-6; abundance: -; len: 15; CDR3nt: TGCAGCGTGGGACAGGTGCCCTCTGGGGCCAACGTCCTGACTTTC; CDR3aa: CSVGQVPSGANVLTF
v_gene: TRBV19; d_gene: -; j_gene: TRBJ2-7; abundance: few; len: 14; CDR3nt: TGTGCCAGTAGTCCCGACACGCCGGGTCCTGAGCAGTACTTC; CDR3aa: CASSPDTPGPEQYF
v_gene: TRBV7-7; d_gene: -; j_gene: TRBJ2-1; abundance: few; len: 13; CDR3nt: TGTGCTAGCAGCCCGGGACGCCTCAATGAGCAGTTCTTC; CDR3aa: CASSPGRLNEQFF
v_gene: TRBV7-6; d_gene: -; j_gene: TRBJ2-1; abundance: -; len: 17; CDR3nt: TGTGCCAGCAGCTTAGGAGTGCAGGGCGGCTGGGGCGGGGAGCAGTTCTTC; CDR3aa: CASSLGVQGGWGGEQFF
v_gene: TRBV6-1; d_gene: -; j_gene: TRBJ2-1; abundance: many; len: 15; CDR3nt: TGTGCCAGCAGTTTCGACAGTGGGTCCTTCAATGAGCAGTTCTTC; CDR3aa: CASSFDSGSFNEQFF
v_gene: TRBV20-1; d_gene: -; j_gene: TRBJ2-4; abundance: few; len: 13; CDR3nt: TGCAGTGCTAGGGTCCGAGCCAAAAACATTCAGTACTTC; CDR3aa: CSARVRAKNIQYF
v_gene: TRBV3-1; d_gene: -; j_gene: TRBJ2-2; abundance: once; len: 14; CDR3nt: TGTGCCAGCAGCCCACCAGCTGGGACCGGGGAGCTGTTTTTT; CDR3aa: CASSPPAGTGELFF
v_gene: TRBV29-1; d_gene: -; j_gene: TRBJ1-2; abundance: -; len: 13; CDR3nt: TGCAGCGTTGAAGAAGTAGGGAACTATGGCTACACCTTC; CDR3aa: CSVEEVGNYGYTF
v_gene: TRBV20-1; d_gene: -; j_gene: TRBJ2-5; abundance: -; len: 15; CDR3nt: TGCAGTGCTAGAGATCTTACGGGCCGCCCGGAGACCCAGTACTTC; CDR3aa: CSARDLTGRPETQYF
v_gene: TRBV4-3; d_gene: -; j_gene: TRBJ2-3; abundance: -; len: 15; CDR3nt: TGCGCCAGCAGCCAAGATAACAGGCGTACAGATACGCAGTATTTT; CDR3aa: CASSQDNRRTDTQYF
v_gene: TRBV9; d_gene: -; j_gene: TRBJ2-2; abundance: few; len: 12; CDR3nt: TGTGCCAGCAGCGTAGTCGTCGGGGAGCTGTTTTTT; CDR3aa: CASSVVVGELFF
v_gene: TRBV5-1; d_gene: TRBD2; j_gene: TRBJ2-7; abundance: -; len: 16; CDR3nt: TGCGCCAGCAGCCCGGGACTAGCGGGGGCCTTCTACGAGCAGTACTTC; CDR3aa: CASSPGLAGAFYEQYF
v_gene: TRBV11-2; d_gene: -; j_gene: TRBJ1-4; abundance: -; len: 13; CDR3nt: TGTGCCAGCCGCCGAGGGGTTAATGAAAAACTGTTTTTT; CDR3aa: CASRRGVNEKLFF
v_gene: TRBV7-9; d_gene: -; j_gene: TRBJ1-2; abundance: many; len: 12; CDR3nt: TGTGCCAGCAGCTTCGGTCTCTATGGCTACACCTTC; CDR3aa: CASSFGLYGYTF
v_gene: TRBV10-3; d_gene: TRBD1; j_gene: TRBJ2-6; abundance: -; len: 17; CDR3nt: TGTGCCATCAGCGGGACAGTAGATTACTCTGGGGCCAACGTCCTGACTTTC; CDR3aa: CAISGTVDYSGANVLTF
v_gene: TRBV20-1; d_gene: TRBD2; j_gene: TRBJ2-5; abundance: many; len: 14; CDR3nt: TGCAGTGCTCCTTCCGGGAGGGAACAGCAGACCCAGTACTTC; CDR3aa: CSAPSGREQQTQYF
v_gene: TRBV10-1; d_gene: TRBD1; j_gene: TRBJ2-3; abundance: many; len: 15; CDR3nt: TGCGCCAGCAGTGAGAGCAGGGGGCGCGCAGATACGCAGTATTTT; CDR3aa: CASSESRGRADTQYF
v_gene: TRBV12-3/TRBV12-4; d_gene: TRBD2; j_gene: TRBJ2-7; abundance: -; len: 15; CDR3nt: TGTGCCAGCAGTGATTGGACTAGCGGGGGATACGAGCAGTACTTC; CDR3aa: CASSDWTSGGYEQYF
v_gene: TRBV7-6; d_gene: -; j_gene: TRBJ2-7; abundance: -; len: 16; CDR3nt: TGTGCCAGCAGCTTAGGGACGGGCAGGGCCACCTACGAGCAGTACTTC; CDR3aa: CASSLGTGRATYEQYF
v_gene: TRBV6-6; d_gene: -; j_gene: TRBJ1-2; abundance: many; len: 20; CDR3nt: TGTGCCAGCACATATCTAGGAACAGGGACCTCCAGGGAGGCTAACTATGGCTACACCTTC; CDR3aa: CASTYLGTGTSREANYGYTF
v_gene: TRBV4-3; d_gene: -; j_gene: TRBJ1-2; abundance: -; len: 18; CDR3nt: TGCGCCAGCAGCCAAGATCTGGGCAGGGCGCTTGGAGAGAGAGGCTACACCTTC; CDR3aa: CASSQDLGRALGERGYTF
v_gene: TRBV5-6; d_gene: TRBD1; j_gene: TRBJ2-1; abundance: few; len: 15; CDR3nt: TGTGCCAGCAGCTTGGACGGGACAGGGGTGAATGAGCAGTTCTTC; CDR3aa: CASSLDGTGVNEQFF